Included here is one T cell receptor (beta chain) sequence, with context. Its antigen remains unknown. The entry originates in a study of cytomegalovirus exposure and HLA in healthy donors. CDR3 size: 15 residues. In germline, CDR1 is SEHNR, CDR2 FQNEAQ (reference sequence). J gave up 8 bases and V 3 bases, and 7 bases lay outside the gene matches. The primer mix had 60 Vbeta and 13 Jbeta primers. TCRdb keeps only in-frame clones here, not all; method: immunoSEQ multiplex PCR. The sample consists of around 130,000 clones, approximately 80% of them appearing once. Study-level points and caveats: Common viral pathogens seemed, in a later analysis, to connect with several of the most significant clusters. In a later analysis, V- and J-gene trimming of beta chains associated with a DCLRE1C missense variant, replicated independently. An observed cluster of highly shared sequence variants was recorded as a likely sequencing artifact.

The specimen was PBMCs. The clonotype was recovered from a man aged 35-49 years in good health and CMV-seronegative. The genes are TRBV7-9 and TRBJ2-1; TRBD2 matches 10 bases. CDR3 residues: CASSLLAGAGYEQFF. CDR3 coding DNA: TGTGCCAGCAGCTTGCTAGCGGGAGCAGGCTATGAGCAGTTCTTC.